This T cell receptor beta chain was captured in a study of cytomegalovirus exposure and HLA in healthy donors. The PCR used 60 Vbeta and 13 Jbeta primers. Measured with immunoSEQ multiplex PCR; TCRdb has only the in-frame clones, and not every one. Of about 84,000 clones listed, 63% are singletons. CDR1 and CDR2 (germline): SEHNR, FQNEAQ (reference sequence). The CDR3 contains 15 residues. Trimming cost V 0 bases and J 1 base, with 9 bases left between them. This sequence was found in a woman aged 40 to 50 in good health and CMV-seropositive. The chain recombines TRBV7-9 with TRBJ1-1; possibly TRBD1 for D (6 bases). Material for sequencing was PBMCs. This chain's CDR3 is CASSLATGGNTEAFF. DNA of the CDR3: TGTGCCAGCAGCTTAGCGACAGGAGGGAACACTGAAGCTTTCTTT.